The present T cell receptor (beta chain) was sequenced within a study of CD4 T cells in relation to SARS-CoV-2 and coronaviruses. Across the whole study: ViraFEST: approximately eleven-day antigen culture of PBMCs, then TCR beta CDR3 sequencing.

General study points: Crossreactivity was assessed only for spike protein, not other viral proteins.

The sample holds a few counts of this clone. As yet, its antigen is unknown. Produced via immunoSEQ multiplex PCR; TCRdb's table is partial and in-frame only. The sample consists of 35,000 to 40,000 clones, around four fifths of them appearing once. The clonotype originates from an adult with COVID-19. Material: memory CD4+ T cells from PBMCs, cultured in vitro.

The CDR3, as DNA: TGTGCCAGCAGCAAACGGGATGCGGTTTACAATGAGCAGTTCTTC. Its protein product is CASSKRDAVYNEQFF. The chain joins TRBV7-3 to TRBJ2-1; weak D call: TRBD2 (5 bases). The V and J ends lost 5 bases and 4 bases respectively, with 15 bases between them. From germline, CDR1 is SGHTA and CDR2 FQGTGA. The CDR3 is 15 amino acids.